This is a list of T cell receptor beta chains from one sample in a study of T cells in Graves' hyperthyroidism and ophthalmopathy. MiXCR, applied by TCRdb to the multiplex PCR reads, yields one record per CDR3 protein. The repertoire holds about 610,000 distinct CDR3 sequences, roughly 15% seen once, with around 4.5% in the top ten. Material: blood. The receptors come from a woman between 40 and 55 years old with Graves' ophthalmopathy. Both conserved end residues are part of each CDR3. D genes are given only for firm matches. Some rows have no size entry. The others give once, few or many, or a class for an expanded clone.

DNA: TGTGCCAGCAGTGAGTCCCCTCAGCCCCAGCATTTT
CDR3: CASSESPQPQHF
size: -
D: -
V: TRBV2
J: TRBJ1-5

DNA: TGTGCCAGCAGATGCGGGAGTTGTGAGACCCAGTACTTC
CDR3: CASRCGSCETQYF
size: many
D: TRBD2
V: TRBV6-2/TRBV6-3
J: TRBJ2-5

DNA: TGTGCCAGCAACCCAGGGGGCGTCTGGGGCTACACCTTC
CDR3: CASNPGGVWGYTF
size: many
D: TRBD1
V: TRBV12-3/TRBV12-4
J: TRBJ1-2

DNA: TGTGCCAGCAGCCAACTAGCGGGAGGGGCAGAGACCCAGTACTTC
CDR3: CASSQLAGGAETQYF
size: many
D: TRBD2
V: TRBV7-9
J: TRBJ2-5

DNA: TGTGCCAGCGGGGACGACAGGGGGATCGTTGTCGGGGAGCTGTTTTTT
CDR3: CASGDDRGIVVGELFF
size: many
D: TRBD1
V: TRBV2
J: TRBJ2-2

DNA: TGTGCCAGCAAGGAAGACGACCAAGAGACCCAGTACTTC
CDR3: CASKEDDQETQYF
size: many
D: -
V: TRBV6-2/TRBV6-3
J: TRBJ2-5

DNA: TGTGCCTGGAGAGTTGGGACCTATGGCTACACCTTC
CDR3: CAWRVGTYGYTF
size: few
D: -
V: TRBV30
J: TRBJ1-2

DNA: TGTGCCAGCTCACTCCCACAGGGGGCGAGCACTGAAGCTTTCTTT
CDR3: CASSLPQGASTEAFF
size: many
D: TRBD1
V: TRBV18
J: TRBJ1-1

DNA: TGTGCCAGCAGCCCGCTAGCGGGAGGGTGGGACGGGGAGCTGTTTTTT
CDR3: CASSPLAGGWDGELFF
size: many
D: TRBD2
V: TRBV6-1
J: TRBJ2-2

DNA: TGTGCCATCAGCGGTTCAGGGGACACTGAAGCTTTCTTT
CDR3: CAISGSGDTEAFF
size: many
D: -
V: TRBV10-3
J: TRBJ1-1

DNA: TGTGCCAGCCGACGTCCAGGGAACTCCTACGAGCAGTACTTC
CDR3: CASRRPGNSYEQYF
size: many
D: -
V: TRBV27
J: TRBJ2-7

DNA: TGTGCCAGCAGTCCCGGGGACCGACACTATGGCTACACCTTC
CDR3: CASSPGDRHYGYTF
size: many
D: -
V: TRBV6-5
J: TRBJ1-2

DNA: TGTGCCAGCAGTTTAGCGAGGCTGGGGCCCCAGCATTTT
CDR3: CASSLARLGPQHF
size: -
D: -
V: TRBV12-3/TRBV12-4
J: TRBJ1-5

DNA: TGTGCCAGCAGTGGCCCAGGAGCCACAGATACGCAGTATTTT
CDR3: CASSGPGATDTQYF
size: many
D: -
V: TRBV25-1
J: TRBJ2-3

DNA: TGTGCCAGTAGACACAGGGGGGTCAACGAGCAGTACTTC
CDR3: CASRHRGVNEQYF
size: many
D: TRBD1
V: TRBV19
J: TRBJ2-7

DNA: TGCAGTGCTCGACAGGGAGGCTCTGGAAACACCATATATTTT
CDR3: CSARQGGSGNTIYF
size: many
D: TRBD1
V: TRBV20-1
J: TRBJ1-3

DNA: TGCGCCAGCAGCTTGGCGGAAGGGGGTTACGAGCAGTACTTC
CDR3: CASSLAEGGYEQYF
size: -
D: -
V: TRBV5-1
J: TRBJ2-7

DNA: TGTGCCAGCAGCCGAGGCAGGGGGCGAGGGGAGACCCAGTACTTC
CDR3: CASSRGRGRGETQYF
size: many
D: TRBD1
V: TRBV7-2
J: TRBJ2-5

DNA: TGCGCCAGCAGCCAGTCCCCAAGCTCCTACGAGCAGTACTTC
CDR3: CASSQSPSSYEQYF
size: few
D: -
V: TRBV4-1
J: TRBJ2-7

DNA: TGTGCCAGCAGTTACTCGGGTGGGGCCACTGAAGCTTTCTTT
CDR3: CASSYSGGATEAFF
size: few
D: -
V: TRBV6-2/TRBV6-3
J: TRBJ1-1

DNA: TGTGCCAGCAGTCAGACAGCGGACTACGAGCAGTACTTC
CDR3: CASSQTADYEQYF
size: many
D: -
V: TRBV6-1
J: TRBJ2-7

DNA: TGTGCCAGCAGCGCGACAGGGGGCAAAAACATTCAGTACTTC
CDR3: CASSATGGKNIQYF
size: -
D: TRBD1
V: TRBV12-3/TRBV12-4
J: TRBJ2-4

DNA: TGTGCCAGCAGCTCCGGACAGGGGGCAACCTACGAGCAGTACTTC
CDR3: CASSSGQGATYEQYF
size: many
D: TRBD1
V: TRBV6-2/TRBV6-3
J: TRBJ2-7

DNA: TGTGCCAGCGGGACCGACTATGGCTACACCTTC
CDR3: CASGTDYGYTF
size: many
D: -
V: TRBV6-2/TRBV6-3
J: TRBJ1-2

DNA: TGTGCCAGCACCCACGGGGAGGGCGATATTCAGTACTTC
CDR3: CASTHGEGDIQYF
size: many
D: TRBD2
V: TRBV12-3/TRBV12-4
J: TRBJ2-4

DNA: TGCAGTGCTAGAGATGGGGGAAAGCGGGACCCGGGGGAGACCCAGTACTTC
CDR3: CSARDGGKRDPGETQYF
size: many
D: TRBD2
V: TRBV20-1
J: TRBJ2-5

DNA: TGTGCCTGGAGTGTACGAGGCGCCACCGGAACTGAAGCTTTCTTT
CDR3: CAWSVRGATGTEAFF
size: many
D: -
V: TRBV30
J: TRBJ1-1

DNA: TGTGCCAGCAACACTCCCGGGACATCCTCCTACGAGCAGTACTTC
CDR3: CASNTPGTSSYEQYF
size: many
D: -
V: TRBV28
J: TRBJ2-7

DNA: TGTGCCAGCAGTTTAGAGCTCAGCATGAACACTGAAGCTTTCTTT
CDR3: CASSLELSMNTEAFF
size: many
D: -
V: TRBV28
J: TRBJ1-1

DNA: TGTGCGAGCGCACAGGGACCCAATCAGCCCCAGCATTTT
CDR3: CASAQGPNQPQHF
size: -
D: -
V: TRBV5-6
J: TRBJ1-5

DNA: TGTGCCAGCAGCATTGCGACTAGCGGGAGCTACGAGCAGTACTTC
CDR3: CASSIATSGSYEQYF
size: many
D: TRBD2
V: TRBV27
J: TRBJ2-7

DNA: TGTGCCAGCAGTGGGGTATGGGGGGAAGGGCCGTACTTC
CDR3: CASSGVWGEGPYF
size: -
D: -
V: TRBV6-1
J: TRBJ2-7

DNA: TGTGCCAGCAGCCGGGACAGGGGGCCCGGGGAGCTGTTTTTT
CDR3: CASSRDRGPGELFF
size: many
D: TRBD1
V: TRBV12-3/TRBV12-4
J: TRBJ2-2

DNA: TGTGCCAGTAGTACCCGGGACCTGAGGGAGACCCAGTACTTC
CDR3: CASSTRDLRETQYF
size: -
D: -
V: TRBV19
J: TRBJ2-5

DNA: TGCAGTGCTTCCCTTGGGACCGCCTTGGGGAGCTACACCTTC
CDR3: CSASLGTALGSYTF
size: many
D: -
V: TRBV20-1
J: TRBJ1-2

DNA: TGTGCCATCAGTGAGTCCCAAAGCGGGAGATGGGAAGAGACCCAGTACTTC
CDR3: CAISESQSGRWEETQYF
size: many
D: TRBD2
V: TRBV10-3
J: TRBJ2-5

DNA: TGTGCCAGCACCCCTGCCAGAGCGTATCAAGAGACCCAGTACTTC
CDR3: CASTPARAYQETQYF
size: many
D: -
V: TRBV28
J: TRBJ2-5

DNA: TGTGCCAGCCAAAAGACAACATTGAACACTGAAGCTTTCTTT
CDR3: CASQKTTLNTEAFF
size: many
D: -
V: TRBV27
J: TRBJ1-1

DNA: TGCAGCGCTCCTGCGGCAGAGGTCAACCATGGAGTCACCCAGTACTTC
CDR3: CSAPAAEVNHGVTQYF
size: many
D: -
V: TRBV29-1
J: TRBJ2-5

DNA: TGTGCCAGCAGCCGGACTAGCGGGAAACACTCCTACGAGCAGTACTTC
CDR3: CASSRTSGKHSYEQYF
size: -
D: TRBD2
V: TRBV6-2/TRBV6-3
J: TRBJ2-7

DNA: TGTGCCAGTAGTATAATGAGGGGGTCCTACGAGCAGTACTTC
CDR3: CASSIMRGSYEQYF
size: many
D: -
V: TRBV19
J: TRBJ2-7

DNA: TGTGCCAGCAGATGGGACTACCGCCCTTCGGGGGAGCTGTTTTTT
CDR3: CASRWDYRPSGELFF
size: many
D: TRBD2
V: TRBV27
J: TRBJ2-2

DNA: TGTGCCTTTCGCGGGGACCACGAGCAGTACTTC
CDR3: CAFRGDHEQYF
size: many
D: -
V: TRBV30
J: TRBJ2-7

DNA: TGTGCCAGCAGCCCCATTACAGAGAGCTATGGCTACACCTTC
CDR3: CASSPITESYGYTF
size: many
D: -
V: TRBV9
J: TRBJ1-2

DNA: TGCGCCAGCAGCGCGGACAGGGCGGTTGGAGGCTACACCTTC
CDR3: CASSADRAVGGYTF
size: few
D: TRBD1
V: TRBV5-1
J: TRBJ1-2

DNA: TGTGCCAGCAGCTTCTCCTTGACGCCAAACTATGGCTACACCTTC
CDR3: CASSFSLTPNYGYTF
size: many
D: -
V: TRBV5-8
J: TRBJ1-2

DNA: TGTGCCAGCAGTTTTACGCCCAGGAGCTACGAGCAGTACTTC
CDR3: CASSFTPRSYEQYF
size: -
D: -
V: TRBV28
J: TRBJ2-7

DNA: TGTGCCAGCAGCTTAGTAGCGGGAGTAGCGTACTACGAGCAGTACTTC
CDR3: CASSLVAGVAYYEQYF
size: -
D: TRBD2
V: TRBV11-2
J: TRBJ2-7

DNA: TGCAGCGTTGAGAGGGGGGGAGAGACCCAGTACTTC
CDR3: CSVERGGETQYF
size: -
D: -
V: TRBV29-1
J: TRBJ2-5

DNA: TGTACCAGCAGTGAAGTGGTATTGGCAGATGAGGCTTTCTTT
CDR3: CTSSEVVLADEAFF
size: few
D: -
V: TRBV6-1
J: TRBJ1-1

DNA: TGCGCCAGCGCAGGTAGCTCGCCACTGCCAGGGGCATTCGGCGAGCAGTACTTC
CDR3: CASAGSSPLPGAFGEQYF
size: -
D: -
V: TRBV5-1
J: TRBJ2-7

DNA: TGCGCCAGCAGCTCCCTCTTCCCTAGGAGCGAGCAGTACTTC
CDR3: CASSSLFPRSEQYF
size: many
D: -
V: TRBV5-1
J: TRBJ2-7

DNA: TGTGCCAGCAGTGGGGGTGGGACTAGCCACGACGGGGAGCTGTTTTTT
CDR3: CASSGGGTSHDGELFF
size: many
D: TRBD2
V: TRBV25-1
J: TRBJ2-2

DNA: TGTGCCAGCAGCCAAGGCGGCGGTTTACAAGCTTTCTTT
CDR3: CASSQGGGLQAFF
size: -
D: -
V: TRBV3-1
J: TRBJ1-1

DNA: TGTGCCAGCAGTTTCCCCCCACAGGGGGTAAGGACCGGGGAGCTGTTTTTT
CDR3: CASSFPPQGVRTGELFF
size: many
D: TRBD1
V: TRBV28
J: TRBJ2-2

DNA: TGTGCCAAAGTGGGACCGGGAAACTCCTACGAGCAGTACTTC
CDR3: CAKVGPGNSYEQYF
size: -
D: -
V: TRBV7-9
J: TRBJ2-7

DNA: TGTGCCAGCAGTTTTCAGGGGGATGAAGCTTTCTTT
CDR3: CASSFQGDEAFF
size: many
D: TRBD1
V: TRBV28
J: TRBJ1-1

DNA: TGTGCCAGCAGTTCTGGCTCGGGACCCTCCTACGAGCAGTACTTC
CDR3: CASSSGSGPSYEQYF
size: many
D: -
V: TRBV12-3/TRBV12-4
J: TRBJ2-7

DNA: TGTGCCAGCACCTTGACAGATCGTACTGAAGCTTTCTTT
CDR3: CASTLTDRTEAFF
size: -
D: -
V: TRBV12-3/TRBV12-4
J: TRBJ1-1